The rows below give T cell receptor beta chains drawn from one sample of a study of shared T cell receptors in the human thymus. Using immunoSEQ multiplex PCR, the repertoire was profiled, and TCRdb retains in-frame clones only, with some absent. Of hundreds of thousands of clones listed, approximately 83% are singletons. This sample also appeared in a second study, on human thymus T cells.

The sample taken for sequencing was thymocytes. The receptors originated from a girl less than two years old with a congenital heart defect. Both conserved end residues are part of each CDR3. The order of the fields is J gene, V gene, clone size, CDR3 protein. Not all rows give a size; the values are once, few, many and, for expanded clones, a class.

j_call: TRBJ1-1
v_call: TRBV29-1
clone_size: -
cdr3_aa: CSGEQGSNTEAFF

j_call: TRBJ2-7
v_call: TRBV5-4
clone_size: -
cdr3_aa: CASSGGRRYEQYF

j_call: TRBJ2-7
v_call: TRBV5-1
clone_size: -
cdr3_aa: CASRQVSAGVYEQYF

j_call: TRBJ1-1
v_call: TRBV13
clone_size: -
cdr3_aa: CASSLGLGVRNTEAFF

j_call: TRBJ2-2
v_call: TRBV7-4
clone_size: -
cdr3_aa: CASSLVAGGGLTPGSCFF

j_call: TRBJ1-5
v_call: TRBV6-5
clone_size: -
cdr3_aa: CASSYERGRQPQHF

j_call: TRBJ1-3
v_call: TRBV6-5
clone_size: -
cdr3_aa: CASSYSIRDRRNTIYF

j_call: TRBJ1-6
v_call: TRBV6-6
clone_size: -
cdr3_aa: CASSYRGNENSPLHF

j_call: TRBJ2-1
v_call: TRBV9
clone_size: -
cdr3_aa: CASSPHPGQPRLSGDTYNEQFF

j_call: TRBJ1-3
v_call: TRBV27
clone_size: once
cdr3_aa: CASSLEVGGNTIYF

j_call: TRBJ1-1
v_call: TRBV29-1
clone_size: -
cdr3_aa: CSVDGNRGRSLNTEAFF

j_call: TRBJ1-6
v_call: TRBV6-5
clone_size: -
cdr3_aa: CASSWGQENSPLHF

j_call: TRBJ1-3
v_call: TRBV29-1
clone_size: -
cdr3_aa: CSVEDLRGIRSGNTIYF

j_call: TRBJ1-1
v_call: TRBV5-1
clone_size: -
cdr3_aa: CASSLERFGVAEAFF

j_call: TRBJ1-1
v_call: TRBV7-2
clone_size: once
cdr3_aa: CASSSQQGSGRAFF

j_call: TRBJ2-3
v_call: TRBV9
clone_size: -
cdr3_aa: CASSVRPGLAGGTDTQYF

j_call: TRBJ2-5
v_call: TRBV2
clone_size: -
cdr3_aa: CASSESGQGKIETQYF

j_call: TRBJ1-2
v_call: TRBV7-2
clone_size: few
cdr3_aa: CASSLGGQRQSYYGYTF

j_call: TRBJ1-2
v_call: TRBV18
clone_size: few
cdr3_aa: CASSPPRLGTKLGDGYTF

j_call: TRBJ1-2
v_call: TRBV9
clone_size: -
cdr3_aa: CASSEGGETGVWYGYTF